A selection of T cell receptor beta chains follows, all from one sample in a study of blood T cell repertoires in COVID-19. Assay used: immunoSEQ multiplex PCR; TCRdb lists only in-frame clones, some missing. The sample carries 30,000 or so clones, approximately 92% recorded once. The sample taken for sequencing was peripheral blood. These receptors were taken from a man older than 75 with acute or convalescent COVID-19. Each CDR3 is given with its conserved first and last residue. D genes are given only for firm matches. Where a row states a size, it is once, few, many or the class of an expanded clone; other rows omit it.

-,-,TRBV28,TRBJ1-4,TGTGCCAGCAGTTTACGGGGGGCAGGGACTAATGAAAAACTGTTTTTT,CASSLRGAGTNEKLFF
few,-,TRBV12-5,TRBJ2-7,TGTGCTAGTGGCCTGTCGGGTTCCCCCTACGAGCAGTACTTC,CASGLSGSPYEQYF
-,TRBD1,TRBV27,TRBJ1-2,TGTGCCAGCAGTCGAGACAGGGTCTATGGCTACACCTTC,CASSRDRVYGYTF
-,-,TRBV9,TRBJ2-1,TGTGCCAGCAGCGTTGCAGGGGTCAATGAGCAGTTCTTC,CASSVAGVNEQFF
-,-,TRBV28,TRBJ1-5,TGTGCCAGCAGTTTATCTGGGGGCTTTCAGCCCCAGCATTTT,CASSLSGGFQPQHF
-,-,TRBV30,TRBJ1-4,TGTGCCTGGAGTGTAGGGACTGGGGAAAAACTGTTTTTT,CAWSVGTGEKLFF
-,-,TRBV28,TRBJ2-7,TGTGCCAGCACCCTAGGGGCTCACTACGAGCAGTACTTC,CASTLGAHYEQYF
-,TRBD1,TRBV7-9,TRBJ1-4,TGTGCCAGCTCCCTCCGGACAGGGGGGCTTGAAAAACTGTTTTTT,CASSLRTGGLEKLFF
few,-,TRBV11-2,TRBJ1-6,TGTGCCAGCAGCTTATCCTCAGGCTCCTATAATTCACCCCTCCACTTT,CASSLSSGSYNSPLHF
-,-,TRBV2,TRBJ1-1,TGTGCCAGCAGGGAGACAGAGAACACTGAAGCTTTCTTT,CASRETENTEAFF
-,TRBD1,TRBV7-2,TRBJ1-2,TGTGCCAGCAGCCCGGGACAGGGACGTGGCTACACCTTC,CASSPGQGRGYTF
-,-,TRBV28,TRBJ2-7,TGTGCCAGCAGTAGAACCGGGACACGGATCTACGAGCAGTACTTC,CASSRTGTRIYEQYF
-,TRBD1,TRBV5-1,TRBJ1-1,TGCGCCAGCAGCCACAGGGGGGAGAACACTGAAGCTTTCTTT,CASSHRGENTEAFF
-,-,TRBV24-1,TRBJ2-1,TGTGCCACCGGAGACCTGACGAGGTCCTACAATGAGCAGTTCTTC,CATGDLTRSYNEQFF
-,TRBD1,TRBV9,TRBJ2-3,TGTGCCAGCAGCGTAGTTGGAGGGGGGACAGGGGTAGTAACGGATACGCAGTATTTT,CASSVVGGGTGVVTDTQYF
-,TRBD1,TRBV19,TRBJ1-6,TGTGCCAGTACCAATCGGGACAGGGGGTATAATTCACCCCTCCACTTT,CASTNRDRGYNSPLHF
-,-,TRBV29-1,TRBJ1-1,TGCAGCGTTGAAGATCCTTGGGGACAATCAAACACTGAAGCTTTCTTT,CSVEDPWGQSNTEAFF
-,TRBD1,TRBV19,TRBJ1-4,TGTGCCAGTAGTCTACAGGGGGCGGATGAAAAACTGTTTTTT,CASSLQGADEKLFF
-,TRBD1,TRBV18,TRBJ1-4,TGTGCCAGCTCACCTGGTCAGGGGGGCAATGAAAAACTGTTTTTT,CASSPGQGGNEKLFF
-,TRBD1,TRBV6-5,TRBJ1-4,TGTGCCAGCAGCCTCGAGGGGACAGGGAATGAAAAACTGTTTTTT,CASSLEGTGNEKLFF
-,TRBD1,TRBV6-7,TRBJ2-2,TGTGCCAGCACCCTGACAGGGGTATTCACCGGGGAGCTGTTTTTT,CASTLTGVFTGELFF
-,-,TRBV12-3/TRBV12-4,TRBJ2-2,TGTGCCAGCAGTGCCGGCAGGACCGGGGAGCTGTTTTTT,CASSAGRTGELFF
-,-,TRBV5-4,TRBJ1-4,TGTGCCAGCAGCTTGGCAGGGGAGGAAAAACTGTTTTTT,CASSLAGEEKLFF
once,TRBD2,TRBV5-6,TRBJ2-3,TGTGCCAGCAGCGCCGGGACTAGCTCGGCAGATACGCAGTATTTT,CASSAGTSSADTQYF
-,-,TRBV29-1,TRBJ1-1,TGCAGCGTTGAGGGCGTTCGAACTGAAGCTTTCTTT,CSVEGVRTEAFF
-,TRBD1,TRBV7-9,TRBJ2-3,TGTGCCAGCAGCTCCGGGACAGGGGGCTACACAGATACGCAGTATTTT,CASSSGTGGYTDTQYF
-,TRBD1,TRBV5-8,TRBJ2-7,TGTGCCAGCAGCCCCAGACAGGGACCTACCTACGAGCAGTACTTC,CASSPRQGPTYEQYF
-,TRBD1,TRBV19,TRBJ1-3,TGTGCCAGTAGCCAGAAGACAGGGCCCCCGTGGGACACCATATATTTT,CASSQKTGPPWDTIYF
-,-,TRBV4-2,TRBJ2-7,TGTGCCAGCAGCCAAGCCCCACTCACCTCCTACGAGCAGTACTTC,CASSQAPLTSYEQYF